This TCR beta chain is drawn from a study of T cell responses to AZD1222 COVID-19 vaccine. Notes on the study in general: Baseline serology detected seropositivity in only 6 or 7 AZD1222 recipients. An increase in Spike-specific TCR breadth and depth was observed after two AZD1222 doses.

The CDR3 has 13 residues. Germline CDR1 LNHDA, CDR2 SQIVND (reference sequence). V lost 3 bases to trimming and J lost 1 base, with 6 bases between them. On this clone itself: Its antigen is still unknown.

Assay: immunoSEQ multiplex PCR; the TCRdb copy retains only in-frame clones and omits some. This sample has some 97,000 clones, with around 90% found just once. The sequence was collected from an adult in good health. The chain combines TRBV19 with TRBJ2-5, with unresolved D. Sequences were derived from peripheral blood, sampled on day 0 of AZD1222 vaccination. The CDR3 here is CASSMVGQETQYF. The CDR3 DNA sequence: TGTGCCAGTAGTATGGTGGGCCAAGAGACCCAGTACTTC. The full variable domain, in which reference TRBV19 and TRBJ2-5 provide the parts outside the CDR3, is DGGITQSPKYLFRKEGQNVTLSCEQNLNHDAMYWYRQDPGQGLRLIYYSQIVNDFQKGDIAEGYSVSREKKESFPLTVTSAQKNPTAFYLCASSMVGQETQYFGPGTRLLVL.